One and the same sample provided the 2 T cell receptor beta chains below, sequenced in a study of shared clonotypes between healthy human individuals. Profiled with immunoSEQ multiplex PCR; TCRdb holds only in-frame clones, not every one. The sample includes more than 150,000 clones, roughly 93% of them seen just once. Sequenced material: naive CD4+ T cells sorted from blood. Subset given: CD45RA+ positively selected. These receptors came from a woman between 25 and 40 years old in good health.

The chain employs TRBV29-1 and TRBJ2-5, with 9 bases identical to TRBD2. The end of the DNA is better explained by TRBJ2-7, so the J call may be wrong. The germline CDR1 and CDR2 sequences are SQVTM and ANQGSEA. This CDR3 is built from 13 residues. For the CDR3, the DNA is TGCAGCGTTGTAGCGGGAGTGGGTTACGAGCAGTACTTC. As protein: CSVVAGVGYEQYF.

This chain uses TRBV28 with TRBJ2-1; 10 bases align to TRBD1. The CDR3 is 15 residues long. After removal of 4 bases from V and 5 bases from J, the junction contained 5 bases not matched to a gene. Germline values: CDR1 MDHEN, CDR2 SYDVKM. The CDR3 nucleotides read TGTGCCAGCAGTTCTCCGGGACAGGGGCACAATGAGCAGTTCTTC. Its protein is CASSSPGQGHNEQFF. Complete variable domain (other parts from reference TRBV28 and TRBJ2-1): DVKVTQSSRYLVKRTGEKVFLECVQDMDHENMFWYRQDPGLGLRLIYFSYDVKMKEKGDIPEGYSVSREKKERFSLILESASTNQTSMYLCASSSPGQGHNEQFFGPGTRLTVL.